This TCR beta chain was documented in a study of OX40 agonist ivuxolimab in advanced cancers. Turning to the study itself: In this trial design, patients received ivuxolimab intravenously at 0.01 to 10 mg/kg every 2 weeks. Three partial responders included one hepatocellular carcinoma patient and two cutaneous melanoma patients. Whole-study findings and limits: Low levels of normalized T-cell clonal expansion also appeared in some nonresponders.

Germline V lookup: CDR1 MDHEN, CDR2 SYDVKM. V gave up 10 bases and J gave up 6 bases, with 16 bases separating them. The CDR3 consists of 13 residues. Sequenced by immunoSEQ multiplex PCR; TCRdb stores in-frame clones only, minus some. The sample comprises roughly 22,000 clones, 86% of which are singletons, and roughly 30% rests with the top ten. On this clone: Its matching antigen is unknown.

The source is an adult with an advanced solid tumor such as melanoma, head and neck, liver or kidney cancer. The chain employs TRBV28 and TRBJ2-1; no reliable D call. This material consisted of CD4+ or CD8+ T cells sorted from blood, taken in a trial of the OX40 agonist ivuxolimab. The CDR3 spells CATANGWGNEQFF. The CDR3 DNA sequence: TGTGCCACCGCTAACGGGTGGGGCAATGAGCAGTTCTTC.